The T cell receptor (beta chain) under discussion was sequenced for a study of cytomegalovirus exposure and HLA in healthy donors. Study observations and caveats: Sequence variants that were highly shared formed a cluster that was likely a sequencing artifact. Accurate HLA-A and HLA-B prediction from TCR beta sequences was reported for most subjects. Later analysis suggested most CMV-associated TCR beta chains were HLA-restricted. Researchers catalogued some 160 TCR beta chains as cytomegalovirus-associated.

A remark on this clone: Its target is not known.

Germline V gives CDR1 MNHEY, CDR2 SVGAGI. The V end was cut by 4 bases, the J end by 0 bases, with 13 bases between. CDR3 length equals 15 residues. 13 Jbeta primers and 60 Vbeta primers were used for the PCR. Libraries were prepared by immunoSEQ multiplex PCR; TCRdb keeps only in-frame clonotypes and omits some of them. The sample contains roughly 190,000 clones, 70% to 80% of which appear only once. The TCR comes from a woman aged 25 to 39 in good health and CMV-seropositive. J is TRBJ2-7 and V is TRBV6-5, with D possibly matching TRBD2 (6 bases). Specimen: PBMCs. The CDR3 DNA follows: TGTGCCAGCAGTTCCTACTTCGGGAGCTCCTACGAGCAGTACTTC. This gives the protein CASSSYFGSSYEQYF.